The 12 T cell receptor beta chains reported below all come from one sample, sequenced in a study of neurological immune-mediated disorders (dated by TCRdb to the late 2010s). The library was obtained by 5' RACE. TCRdb lists the instrument as Illumina HiSeq 2500. TCRdb redid the processing of the public reads, applying fastp at Q25 and MiXCR, and retained in-frame beta chains. Each entry is one CDR3 protein sequence, shown with its most common DNA and genes. The sample yields about 59,000 distinct CDR3 sequences; under 4.5% were counted once. The biggest ten clones account for approximately 3.1% of the sample. Sequencing was done on a sample of PBMCs. Source of these receptors: a woman aged 25-40 years with multiple sclerosis.

A few counts support this clonotype. J is TRBJ2-7 and V is TRBV28; D perhaps matches TRBD2 (5 bases). This CDR3 has 15 residues. V lost 2 bases and J 0 bases, leaving 11 bases between the germline ends. CDR1 MDHEN and CDR2 SYDVKM come from the germline V gene. The CDR3 reads CASSLTAGNSYEQYF. CDR3 in DNA: TGTGCCAGCAGTTTAACGGCGGGCAACTCCTACGAGCAGTACTTC.

This clonotype appeared many times. The V gene is TRBV5-1, the J gene TRBJ2-7; D is perhaps TRBD2 (5 bases). Germline CDR1 and CDR2: SGHRS and YFSETQ. This CDR3 spans 12 amino acids. Trimming cost V 3 bases and J 5 bases, with 9 bases left between them. The CDR3 coding sequence is TGCGCCAGCAGCTGGATCGGGGACGAGCAGTACTTC. It specifies CASSWIGDEQYF.

This clonotype ranks as medium-sized (0.01 to 0.1%). The chain combines TRBV4-1 with TRBJ2-1; weak D call: TRBD1 (7 bases). Trimming cost V 6 bases and J 12 bases, with 27 bases left between them. CDR1 and CDR2 from the germline V gene are MGHRA and YSYEKL. CDR3 length: 16 residues. For the CDR3, the DNA is TGCGCCAGCAGGCCACAGTGGGGCGCAGGTCAGGGGGGGCAGTTCTTC. Amino acids: CASRPQWGAGQGGQFF.

This clonotype was counted many times. V usage is TRBV20-1 and J usage is TRBJ2-2; tentative D call: TRBD2 (6 bases). The ends were cut back, 0 bases at V and 1 base at J, with 12 bases in the middle. Looked up from germline, CDR1 is DFQATT and CDR2 is SNEGSKA (reference sequence). The CDR3 runs 16 residues. The CDR3 sequence is CSARDRLAVNTGELFF. The CDR3 DNA follows: TGCAGTGCTAGAGATCGATTAGCGGTGAACACCGGGGAGCTGTTTTTT.

This clonotype was picked up a small number of times. The chain carries TRBV7-6 and TRBJ2-7; D not resolved. CDR3 size: 12 residues. V was cut by 4 bases and J by 3 bases, with 7 bases left in between. The germline gives CDR1 SGHVS, CDR2 FNYEAQ. DNA for the CDR3: TGTGCCAGCAGCTCTGGTTTCTACGAGCAGTACTTC. It is translated as CASSSGFYEQYF.

This clonotype occurred many times. The chain couples TRBV12-3 or TRBV12-4 to TRBJ2-7; TRBD2 matches at 14 bases. J gave up 12 bases and V 6 bases, and 7 bases lay outside the gene matches. CDR3 length equals 13 residues. The CDR3 DNA reads TGTGCCAGCAGCTCGACTAGCGGGAGGGTCCGGTACTTC. Translating it yields CASSSTSGRVRYF.

This clonotype occurred many times. At one end, the junction sequence differs from germline, possibly due to a read error. The chain joins TRBV7-8 to TRBJ1-6, with TRBD1 matching over 9 bases. Germline assignment: CDR1 SGHVS and CDR2 FQNEAQ. This CDR3 is 20 amino acids long. CDR3 nucleotide sequence: TGTGCCAGCAGCACACCCCGGACAGGGGAGAATAAAGGGTATAATTCACCCCTCAACTTT. Encoded protein: CASSTPRTGENKGYNSPLNF.

The sample holds many counts of this clonotype. V usage is TRBV28 and J usage is TRBJ1-1, with D unclear. This CDR3 spans 13 amino acids. Looked up from germline, CDR1 is MDHEN and CDR2 is SYDVKM. Between the trimmed V and J ends, which lost 3 bases and 1 base, there was a span of 6 bases. CDR3 residues: CASSFDGNTEAFF. The CDR3 region has the DNA TGTGCCAGCAGTTTCGACGGGAACACTGAAGCTTTCTTT.

This clonotype was seen ten or more times. The chain couples TRBV20-1 to TRBJ1-1; D gene unclear. There are 15 residues in the CDR3. Trimming left V 0 bases short and J 4 bases short, with 15 bases between. Germline CDR1 DFQATT, CDR2 SNEGSKA (reference sequence). In nucleotides, the CDR3 is TGCAGTGCTAGAGATATCAAAGTTGAAAGCACTGAAGCTTTCTTT. This encodes CSARDIKVESTEAFF.

There are many counts of this clonotype. J is TRBJ1-1 and V is TRBV20-1; possibly TRBD1 for D (5 bases). The CDR3 contains 15 residues. The germline V gene has CDR1 DFQATT and CDR2 SNEGSKA (reference sequence). Trimming took 4 bases from V and 3 from J, leaving 18 bases between them. This chain's CDR3 is CSANVLPRGYTEAFF. CDR3 coding DNA: TGCAGTGCTAACGTACTACCGAGGGGTTACACTGAAGCTTTCTTT.

The table lists this clonotype with many counts. The V gene is TRBV12-3 or TRBV12-4, the J gene TRBJ2-7, with D uncertain. Deletions cut 3 bases from V and 0 bases from J, with 0 bases between. The CDR3 covers 11 residues. The CDR3 spells CASSFSYEQYF. DNA for the CDR3: TGTGCCAGCAGTTTCTCCTACGAGCAGTACTTC.

The table lists this clonotype with many counts. The junction does not match germline at one end; this may be a read error. In DNA form, the CDR3 reads TGCAGTGCTAGAGATCTTAAGGGGACAGGATTAACTTATAGCAATCAGCCCCAGAATTTT. This codes for CSARDLKGTGLTYSNQPQNF. V is TRBV20-1 and J is TRBJ1-5; 8 positions agree with TRBD1. Germline loops: CDR1 DFQATT, CDR2 SNEGSKA (reference sequence). The CDR3 consists of 20 residues.